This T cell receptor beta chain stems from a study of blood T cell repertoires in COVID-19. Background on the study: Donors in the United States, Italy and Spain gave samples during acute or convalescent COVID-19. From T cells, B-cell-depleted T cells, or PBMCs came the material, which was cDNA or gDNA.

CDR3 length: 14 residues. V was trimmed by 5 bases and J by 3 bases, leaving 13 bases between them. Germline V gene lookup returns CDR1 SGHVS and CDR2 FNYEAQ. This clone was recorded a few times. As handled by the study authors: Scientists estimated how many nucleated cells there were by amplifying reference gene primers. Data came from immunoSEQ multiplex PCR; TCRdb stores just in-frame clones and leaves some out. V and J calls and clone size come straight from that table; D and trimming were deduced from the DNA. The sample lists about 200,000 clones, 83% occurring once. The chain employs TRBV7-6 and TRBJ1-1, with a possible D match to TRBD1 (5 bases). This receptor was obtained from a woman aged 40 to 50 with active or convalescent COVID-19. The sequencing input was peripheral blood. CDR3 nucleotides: TGTGCCAGCAGCCAAACTCAGGGTGACACTGAAGCTTTCTTT. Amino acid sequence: CASSQTQGDTEAFF.